The sequence of this T cell receptor (beta chain) was determined in a study of cytomegalovirus exposure and HLA in healthy donors. Trimming took 4 bases from V and 15 from J, leaving 20 bases between them. In germline, CDR1 is SGDLS, CDR2 YYNGEE. There are 13 residues in the CDR3. The primer mix had 60 Vbeta and 13 Jbeta primers. Profiling relied on immunoSEQ multiplex PCR, and the TCRdb table lists in-frame clones only, not all of them. There are about 120,000 clones in the sample; approximately 9.4% occur only once, and around 3% lies in the top ten. The chain uses TRBV9 and TRBJ2-1; a possible D gene is TRBD2 (6 bases). The clonotype comes from a man aged 30 to 45 in good health and CMV-seronegative. What was sequenced was PBMCs. The CDR3 is CASSTRDSGEVFF. CDR3 DNA sequence: TGTGCCAGCAGCACCCGGGACTCCGGGGAGGTGTTCTTC.